These 3 T cell receptor beta chains were all obtained from the same sample, sequenced in a study of CD8+ T cells in alopecia areata. cDNA serving as the sequencing template came from extracted, reverse transcribed RNA. The assay was immunoSEQ multiplex PCR, and TCRdb's table has in-frame clones only and misses some. The table shows 140,000 to 150,000 clones, with about 47% occurring only once. The source was CD4+ T cells sorted from blood, collected at week 0. The receptors originated from a human donor with alopecia areata.

The CDR3 loop is CAWSFAATPNTGELFF. The DNA of the CDR3 is TGTGCCTGGAGCTTTGCGGCCACCCCGAACACCGGGGAGCTGTTTTTT. The chain couples TRBV30 to TRBJ2-2; no firm D call. The CDR3 extends over 16 amino acids. Trimming shortened V by 3 bases and J by 0 bases, and 14 bases separated the two germline ends. Looked up from germline, CDR1 is GTSNPN and CDR2 is SVGIG (reference sequence).

V and J are TRBV29-1 and TRBJ1-1; D remains unclear. V was clipped by 0 bases and J by 1 base, with 12 bases between them. The CDR3 runs 15 residues. Germline lookup yields CDR1 SQVTM and CDR2 ANQGSEA. CDR3 region: CSVEDQAAENTEAFF. The CDR3 DNA reads as TGCAGCGTTGAAGATCAAGCAGCCGAGAACACTGAAGCTTTCTTT.

The V and J genes are TRBV30 and TRBJ2-1; 7 bases agree with TRBD2. The CDR3 is 14 residues long. CDR1 is GTSNPN and CDR2 is SVGIG in the germline V gene (reference sequence). The V segment lost 8 bases and the J segment 0 bases; nucleotides outside the gene matches: 7. The CDR3: CARSGGLSYNEQFF. The CDR3 region has the DNA TGTGCCCGGTCGGGAGGTCTCTCCTACAATGAGCAGTTCTTC. Full variable domain (missing parts from reference TRBV30 and TRBJ2-1): SQTIHQWPATLVQPVGSPLSLECTVEGTSNPNLYWYRQAAGRGLQLLFYSVGIGQISSEVPQNLSASRPQDRQFILSSKKLLLSDSGFYLCARSGGLSYNEQFFGPGTRLTVL.